Listed below are T cell receptor beta chains from one sample, sequenced in a study of blood T cell repertoires in COVID-19. Method: immunoSEQ multiplex PCR; TCRdb's copy keeps in-frame clones and lacks some. The sample contains almost 200,000 clones, 80% to 90% of which appear only once. The specimen was peripheral blood. The receptors were sampled from a woman aged 65 to 85 with acute or convalescent COVID-19. Each CDR3 is given with its conserved first and last residue. The D gene is left open where the match is weak. For some rows the clone size is stated as once, few or many, or as a class when expanded; others skip it.

j_gene	d_gene	abundance	v_gene	CDR3aa	CDR3nt
TRBJ2-1	NA	NA	TRBV16	CASSQSGAANEQFF	TGTGCCAGCAGCCAATCAGGGGCAGCTAATGAGCAGTTCTTC
TRBJ1-2	TRBD1	NA	TRBV5-1	CASSLAGTGDNYGYTF	TGCGCCAGCAGCTTGGCCGGGACAGGGGATAACTATGGCTACACCTTC
TRBJ1-2	TRBD1	once	TRBV5-6	CASSQDRGGGYTF	TGTGCCAGCAGTCAAGACAGGGGAGGAGGCTACACCTTC
TRBJ2-2	TRBD1	NA	TRBV19	CASSIVGQGQGELFF	TGTGCCAGTAGTATAGTGGGACAGGGGCAGGGGGAGCTGTTTTTT
TRBJ1-5	NA	NA	TRBV6-1	CASSEAGGGNQPQHF	TGTGCCAGCAGTGAAGCGGGAGGGGGCAATCAGCCCCAGCATTTT
TRBJ2-1	TRBD2	once	TRBV18	CASSTGLAGNEQFF	TGTGCCAGCTCCACGGGACTAGCGGGTAATGAGCAGTTCTTC
TRBJ2-3	TRBD2	NA	TRBV4-2	CASSQDPSGGTDTQYF	TGTGCCAGCAGCCAAGATCCTAGCGGGGGGACAGATACGCAGTATTTT
TRBJ1-2	NA	NA	TRBV19	CACSGEINYGYTF	TGTGCCTGTTCGGGGGAGATTAACTATGGCTACACCTTC
TRBJ1-3	NA	NA	TRBV5-5	CASSLPGSGNTIYF	TGTGCCAGCAGCTTGCCGGGCTCTGGAAACACCATATATTTT
TRBJ2-5	NA	few	TRBV10-3	CAIRGQPQETQYF	TGTGCCATCAGAGGACAGCCTCAAGAGACCCAGTACTTC
TRBJ1-4	NA	NA	TRBV6-8	CASYPGVNEKLFF	TGTGCCAGCTACCCAGGGGTTAATGAAAAACTGTTTTTT
TRBJ1-4	NA	NA	TRBV5-6	CASSLGVGGPTNEKLFF	TGTGCCAGCAGCTTGGGTGTCGGGGGACCAACTAATGAAAAACTGTTTTTT
TRBJ1-6	TRBD1	once	TRBV9	CASSGPGTDDSPLHF	TGTGCCAGCAGCGGACCCGGGACAGACGATTCACCCCTCCACTTT
TRBJ1-1	NA	NA	TRBV5-1	CASRLLVNTEAFF	TGCGCCAGCAGGTTACTTGTGAACACTGAAGCTTTCTTT
TRBJ2-7	TRBD2	NA	TRBV12-5	CASGLVPGLAGREQYF	TGTGCTAGTGGTTTGGTCCCGGGACTAGCGGGGAGAGAGCAGTACTTC